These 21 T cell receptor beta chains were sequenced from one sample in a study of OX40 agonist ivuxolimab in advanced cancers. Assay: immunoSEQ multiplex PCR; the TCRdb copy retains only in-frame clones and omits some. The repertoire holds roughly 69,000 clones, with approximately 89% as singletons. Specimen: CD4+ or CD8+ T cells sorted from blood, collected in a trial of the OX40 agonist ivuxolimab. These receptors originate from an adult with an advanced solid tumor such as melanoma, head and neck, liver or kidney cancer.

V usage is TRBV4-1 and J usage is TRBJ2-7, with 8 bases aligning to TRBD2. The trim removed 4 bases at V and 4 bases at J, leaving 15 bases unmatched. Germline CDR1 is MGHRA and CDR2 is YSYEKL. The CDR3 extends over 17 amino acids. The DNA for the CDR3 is TGCGCCAGCAGCCGGGCGGGAGGACGACCCCGGGAGTACGAGCAGTACTTC. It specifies CASSRAGGRPREYEQYF.

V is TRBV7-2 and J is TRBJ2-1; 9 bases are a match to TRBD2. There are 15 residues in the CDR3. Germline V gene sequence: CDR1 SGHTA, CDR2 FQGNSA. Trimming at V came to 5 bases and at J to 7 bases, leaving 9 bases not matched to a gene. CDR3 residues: CASSAQPGLANEQFF. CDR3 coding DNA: TGTGCCAGCAGCGCACAGCCGGGACTAGCAAATGAGCAGTTCTTC.

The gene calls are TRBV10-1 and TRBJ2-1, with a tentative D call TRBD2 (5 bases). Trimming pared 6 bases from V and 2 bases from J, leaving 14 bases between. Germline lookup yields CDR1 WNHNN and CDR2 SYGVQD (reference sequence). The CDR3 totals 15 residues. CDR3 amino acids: CASSQTSSAYNEQFF. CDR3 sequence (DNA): TGCGCCAGCAGCCAAACTAGTTCGGCCTACAATGAGCAGTTCTTC.

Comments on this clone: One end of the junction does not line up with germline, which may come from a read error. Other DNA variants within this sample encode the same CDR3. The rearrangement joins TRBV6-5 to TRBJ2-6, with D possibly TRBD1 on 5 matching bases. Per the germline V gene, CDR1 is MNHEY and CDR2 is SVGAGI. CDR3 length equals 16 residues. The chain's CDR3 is CASSYSTGSGANVLTF. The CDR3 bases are TGTGCCAGCAGTTACTCAACGGGCTCTGGGGCCAACGTCCTGACCTTC.

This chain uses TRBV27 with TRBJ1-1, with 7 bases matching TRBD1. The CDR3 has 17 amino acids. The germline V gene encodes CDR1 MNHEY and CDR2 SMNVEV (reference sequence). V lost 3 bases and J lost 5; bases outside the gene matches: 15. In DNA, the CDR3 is TGTGCCAGCAGTTTGGGTACTGAAACAGGGGTGAGTACTGAAGCTTTCTTT. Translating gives CASSLGTETGVSTEAFF.

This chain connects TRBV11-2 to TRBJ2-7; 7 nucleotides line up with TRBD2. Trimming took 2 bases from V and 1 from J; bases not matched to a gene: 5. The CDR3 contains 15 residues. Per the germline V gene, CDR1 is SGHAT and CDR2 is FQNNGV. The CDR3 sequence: CASSLRGGESYEQYF. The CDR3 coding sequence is TGTGCCAGCAGCTTACGGGGAGGGGAGTCCTACGAGCAGTACTTC.

CDR3 protein: CASSSPGTGVGVQFF. DNA of the CDR3: TGTGCCAGCAGCTCTCCCGGGACAGGGGTAGGCGTGCAGTTCTTC. This chain uses TRBV5-4 with TRBJ2-1; TRBD1 agrees at 10 bases. The CDR3 has 15 residues. Germline values: CDR1 SGHNT, CDR2 YYREEE (reference sequence). V shed 3 bases, J shed 12 bases, and the junction held 12 bases outside the gene matches.

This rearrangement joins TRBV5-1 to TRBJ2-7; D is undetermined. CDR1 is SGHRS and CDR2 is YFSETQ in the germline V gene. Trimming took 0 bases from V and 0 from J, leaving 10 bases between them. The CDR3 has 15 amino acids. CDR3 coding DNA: TGCGCCAGCAGCTTGGACGGCGGAAGCTCCTACGAGCAGTACTTC. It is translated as CASSLDGGSSYEQYF.

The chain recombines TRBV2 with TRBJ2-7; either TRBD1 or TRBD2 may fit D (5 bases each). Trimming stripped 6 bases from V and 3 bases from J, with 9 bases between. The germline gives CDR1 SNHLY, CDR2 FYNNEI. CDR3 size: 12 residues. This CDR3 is CASRRGSYEQYF. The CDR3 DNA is TGTGCCAGCAGGAGGGGCAGCTACGAGCAGTACTTC. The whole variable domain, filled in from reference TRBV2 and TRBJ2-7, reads EPEVTQTPSHQVTQMGQEVILRCVPISNHLYFYWYRQILGQKVEFLVSFYNNEISEKSEIFDDQFSVERPDGSNFTLKIRSTKLEDSAMYFCASRRGSYEQYFGPGTRLTVT.

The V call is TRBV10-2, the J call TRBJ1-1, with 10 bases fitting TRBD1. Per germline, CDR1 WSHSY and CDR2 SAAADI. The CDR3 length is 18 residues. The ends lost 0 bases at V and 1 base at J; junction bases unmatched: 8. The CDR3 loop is CASSESIGQGVENTEAFF. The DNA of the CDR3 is TGCGCCAGCAGTGAGTCAATAGGACAGGGGGTTGAGAACACTGAAGCTTTCTTT.

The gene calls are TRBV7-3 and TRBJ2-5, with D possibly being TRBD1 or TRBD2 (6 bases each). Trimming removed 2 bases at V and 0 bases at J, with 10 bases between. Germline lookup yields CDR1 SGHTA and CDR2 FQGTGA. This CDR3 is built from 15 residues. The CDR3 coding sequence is TGTGCCAGCAGCTTAGGGGGGCCGAACCAAGAGACCCAGTACTTC. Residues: CASSLGGPNQETQYF.

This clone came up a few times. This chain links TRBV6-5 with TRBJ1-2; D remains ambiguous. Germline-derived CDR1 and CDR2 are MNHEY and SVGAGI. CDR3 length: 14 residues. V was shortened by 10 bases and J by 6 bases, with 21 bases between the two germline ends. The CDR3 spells CATRAVREHHGYTF. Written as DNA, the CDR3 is TGTGCCACCCGGGCCGTCCGGGAACATCATGGCTACACCTTC.

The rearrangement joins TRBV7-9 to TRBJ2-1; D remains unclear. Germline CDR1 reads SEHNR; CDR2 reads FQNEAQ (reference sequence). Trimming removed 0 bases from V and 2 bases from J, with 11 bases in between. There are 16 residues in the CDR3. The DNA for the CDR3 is TGTGCCAGCAGCTTAGCGCTCAATGCCCCCTACAATGAGCAGTTCTTC. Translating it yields CASSLALNAPYNEQFF. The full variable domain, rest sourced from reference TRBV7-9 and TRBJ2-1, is DTGVSQNPRHKITKRGQNVTFRCDPISEHNRLYWYRQTLGQGPEFLTYFQNEAQLEKSRLLSDRFSAERPKGSFSTLEIQRTEQGDSAMYLCASSLALNAPYNEQFFGPGTRLTVL.

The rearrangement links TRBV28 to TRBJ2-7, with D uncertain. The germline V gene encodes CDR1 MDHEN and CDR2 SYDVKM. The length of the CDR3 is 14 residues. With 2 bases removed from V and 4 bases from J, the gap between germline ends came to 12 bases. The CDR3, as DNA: TGTGCCAGCAGTTTAAGGGCTATCTTATACGAGCAGTACTTC. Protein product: CASSLRAILYEQYF.

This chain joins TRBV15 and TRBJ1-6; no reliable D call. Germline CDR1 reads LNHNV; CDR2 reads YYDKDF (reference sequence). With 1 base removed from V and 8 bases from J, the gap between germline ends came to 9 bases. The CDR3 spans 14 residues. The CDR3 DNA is TGTGCCACCAGCAGAGCACAATACGATTCACCCCTCCACTTT. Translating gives CATSRAQYDSPLHF. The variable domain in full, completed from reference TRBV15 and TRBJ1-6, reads DAMVIQNPRYQVTQFGKPVTLSCSQTLNHNVMYWYQQKSSQAPKLLFHYYDKDFNNEADTPDNFQSRRPNTSFCFLDIRSPGLGDTAMYLCATSRAQYDSPLHFGNGTRLTVT.

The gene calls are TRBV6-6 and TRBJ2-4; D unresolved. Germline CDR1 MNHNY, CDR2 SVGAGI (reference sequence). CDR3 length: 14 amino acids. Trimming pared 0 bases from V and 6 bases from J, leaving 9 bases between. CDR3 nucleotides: TGTGCCAGCAGTTACTCTCACTCGGTAAACATTCAGTACTTC. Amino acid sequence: CASSYSHSVNIQYF.

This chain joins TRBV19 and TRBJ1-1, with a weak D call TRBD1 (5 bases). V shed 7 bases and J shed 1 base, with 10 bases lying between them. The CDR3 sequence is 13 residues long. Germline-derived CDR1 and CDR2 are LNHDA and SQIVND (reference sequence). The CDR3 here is CASTRGQNTEAFF. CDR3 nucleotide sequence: TGTGCCAGTACCCGAGGACAGAACACTGAAGCTTTCTTT. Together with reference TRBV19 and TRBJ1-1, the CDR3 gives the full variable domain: DGGITQSPKYLFRKEGQNVTLSCEQNLNHDAMYWYRQDPGQGLRLIYYSQIVNDFQKGDIAEGYSVSREKKESFPLTVTSAQKNPTAFYLCASTRGQNTEAFFGQGTRLTVV.

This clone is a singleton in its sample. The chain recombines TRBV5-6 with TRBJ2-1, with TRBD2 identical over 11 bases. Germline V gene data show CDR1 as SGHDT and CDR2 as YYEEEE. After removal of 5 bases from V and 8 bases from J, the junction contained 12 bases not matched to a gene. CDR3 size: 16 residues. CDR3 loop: CASRKWGLAGGYEQFF. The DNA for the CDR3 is TGTGCCAGCAGGAAATGGGGTCTAGCGGGGGGATATGAGCAGTTCTTC. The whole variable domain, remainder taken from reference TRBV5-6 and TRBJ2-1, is DAGVTQSPTHLIKTRGQQVTLRCSPKSGHDTVSWYQQALGQGPQFIFQYYEEEERQRGNFPDRFSGHQFPNYSSELNVNALLLGDSALYLCASRKWGLAGGYEQFFGPGTRLTVL.

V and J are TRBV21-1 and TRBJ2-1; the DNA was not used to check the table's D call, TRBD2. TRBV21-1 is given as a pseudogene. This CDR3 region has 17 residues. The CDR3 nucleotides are TGTGCCAGCAGCAAAGAGGTGGGACTCTACCCTGGGAATGAGCAGTTCTTC. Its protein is CASSKEVGLYPGNEQFF.

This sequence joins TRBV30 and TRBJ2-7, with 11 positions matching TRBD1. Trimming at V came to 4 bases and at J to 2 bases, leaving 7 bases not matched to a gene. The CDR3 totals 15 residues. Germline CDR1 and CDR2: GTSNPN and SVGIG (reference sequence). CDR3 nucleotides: TGTGCCTGGATGTACGGGACAGGGGGGACCTACGAGCAGTACTTC. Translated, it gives CAWMYGTGGTYEQYF.

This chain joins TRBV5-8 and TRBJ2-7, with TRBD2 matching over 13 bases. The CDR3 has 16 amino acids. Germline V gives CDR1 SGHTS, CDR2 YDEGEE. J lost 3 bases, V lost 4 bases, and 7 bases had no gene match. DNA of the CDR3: TGTGCCAGCAGCCGCGGGACTAGCGGGATGATCTACGAGCAGTACTTC. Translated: CASSRGTSGMIYEQYF.